Below are 27 T cell receptor beta chains sequenced from a single sample in a study of breast tumors, draining lymph nodes, adjacent tissues. Breast cancer patients provided tissue from their axillary draining lymph nodes. In TCRdb, the multiplex PCR reads were re-called with MiXCR into one record per CDR3 protein. The sample lists over 250,000 distinct CDR3 sequences; over 30% were seen once. Sequencing was carried out using axillary lymph node tissue. The origin of the receptors is a female donor with breast cancer. Some clones in this sample may be carry-over from other donors' samples.

The V gene is TRBV7-8, the J gene TRBJ2-1; possibly TRBD1 for D (7 bases). V was trimmed by 8 bases and J by 0 bases, leaving 23 bases between them. The CDR3 has 18 amino acids. In germline, CDR1 is SGHVS, CDR2 FQNEAQ. The CDR3 is CASSPRPGGPSSYNEQFF. The CDR3 bases are TGTGCCAGCTCACCAAGGCCAGGGGGGCCCAGCTCCTACAATGAGCAGTTCTTC.

The J gene is TRBJ2-7, the V gene TRBV2; D possibly uses TRBD1 or TRBD2 (7 bases each). The CDR3 consists of 12 residues. The germline CDR1 and CDR2 sequences are SNHLY and FYNNEI. The CDR3 nucleotides read TGTGTCGTCAGCGGGACAGACTACGAGCAGTACTTC. Amino acid sequence: CVVSGTDYEQYF.

This clonotype was counted at least ten times. This chain connects TRBV30 to TRBJ2-7, with 7 bases fitting TRBD1. The junction had 11 bases not matched to a gene; V was cut back by 7 bases and J by 5 bases. CDR1 and CDR2 (germline): GTSNPN, SVGIG (reference sequence). CDR3 size: 13 residues. In DNA, the CDR3 is TGTGCCTCCACGACAGGGACGGGGAACGAGCAGTACTTC. Its protein product is CASTTGTGNEQYF.

This clonotype came up many times. Written as DNA, the CDR3 is TGTGCCACCAGCAGAGGAGTCGGGACAGAATATTCCGGCTCCTACGAGCAGTACTTC. Translating it yields CATSRGVGTEYSGSYEQYF. The chain is built from TRBV15 and TRBJ2-7; 7 bases map to TRBD1. Trimming took 1 base from V and 0 from J; bases not matched to a gene: 15. Germline lookup yields CDR1 LNHNV and CDR2 YYDKDF (reference sequence). The CDR3 is 19 residues long.

This sequence joins TRBV7-2 and TRBJ2-5, with 10 bases aligning to TRBD2. The CDR3 runs 17 residues. V was pared by 4 bases and J by 3 bases, with 11 bases of the junction left unmatched. Germline V CDR1 and CDR2: SGHTA, FQGNSA. The CDR3 nucleotides read TGTGCCAGCAGCTCGGGACTAGCGCAAGTCCACAAAGAGACCCAGTACTTC. Translating it yields CASSSGLAQVHKETQYF.

With respect to this clonotype: At one end, the junction sequence differs from germline, possibly due to a read error. V usage is TRBV3-1 and J usage is TRBJ1-3, with a weak D call TRBD1 (5 bases). CDR1 is LGHDT, CDR2 YNNKEL, per germline (reference sequence). The CDR3 extends over 15 amino acids. The CDR3 sequence is CAGSQVSGGWNTIYF. CDR3 in DNA: TGTGCCGGCAGCCAAGTCTCGGGGGGATGGAACACCATATATTTT.

Worth noting for this clonotype: A read error may be the cause here, since a much bigger clone is one base away. For the CDR3, the DNA is TGTGCCGGTAGTAGGACTAGCGGGAACACCTACAATGAGCAGTTCTTC. As protein: CAGSRTSGNTYNEQFF. The V call is TRBV19, the J call TRBJ2-1, with 12 positions matching TRBD2. CDR3 length: 16 amino acids. Germline CDR1 reads LNHDA; CDR2 reads SQIVND (reference sequence).

This clonotype was seen ten or more times. This chain uses TRBV7-8 with TRBJ1-2; 9 positions match TRBD1. Germline loops: CDR1 SGHVS, CDR2 FQNEAQ. V shed 5 bases, J shed 2 bases, and the junction held 9 bases outside the gene matches. The CDR3 runs to 16 residues. CDR3 in amino acids: CASSAITGQGNYGYTF. In nucleotides, the CDR3 is TGTGCCAGCAGCGCTATCACGGGACAGGGAAACTATGGCTACACCTTC.

This chain connects TRBV7-2 to TRBJ2-2; 9 nucleotides align to TRBD1. The length of the CDR3 is 14 residues. CDR1 SGHTA and CDR2 FQGNSA come from the germline V gene. Trimming removed 4 bases from V and 7 bases from J; junction bases left unmatched: 4. CDR3 coding DNA: TGTGCCAGCAGCTCCTTGACAGGGGGCGGGGAGCTGTTTTTT. Residues: CASSSLTGGGELFF.

This clonotype was counted at least ten times. The V gene is TRBV6-6, the J gene TRBJ2-3, with D possibly TRBD1 on 5 matching bases. Per the germline V gene, CDR1 is MNHNY and CDR2 is SVGAGI (reference sequence). V was pared by 6 bases and J by 3 bases, with 7 bases between. This CDR3 region has 12 residues. The CDR3 spells CASSGQTDTQYF. The CDR3 nucleotides read TGTGCCAGCAGCGGACAAACAGATACGCAGTATTTT.

This clonotype came up many times. This sequence joins TRBV15 and TRBJ2-2; TRBD2 matches 7 bases. The CDR3 is made up of 17 amino acids. The V gene's germline CDR1 is LNHNV and CDR2 YYDKDF (reference sequence). V lost 5 bases, J lost 7 bases, and 16 bases stayed unmatched. CDR3 in amino acids: CATSLRETSPLIGELFF. For the CDR3, the DNA is TGTGCCACCAGCTTAAGAGAGACTAGCCCCTTAATCGGGGAGCTGTTTTTT. Full variable domain (outside the CDR3, taken from reference TRBV15 and TRBJ2-2): DAMVIQNPRYQVTQFGKPVTLSCSQTLNHNVMYWYQQKSSQAPKLLFHYYDKDFNNEADTPDNFQSRRPNTSFCFLDIRSPGLGDTAMYLCATSLRETSPLIGELFFGEGSRLTVL.

A word on this clonotype: A junction end diverges from the germline sequence, so it may reflect a read error. V is TRBV9 and J is TRBJ2-7; 10 nucleotides agree with TRBD2. The CDR3 is made up of 15 amino acids. The germline gives CDR1 SGDLS, CDR2 YYNGEE. Here the CDR3 DNA reads TGTGCCAGCAGCGCATCCGGGACTAGCGACTACGAGCAGCACTTC. It translates to CASSASGTSDYEQHF. The full variable domain, in which reference TRBV9 and TRBJ2-7 provide the parts outside the CDR3, is DSGVTQTPKHLITATGQRVTLRCSPRSGDLSVYWYQQSLDQGLQFLIQYYNGEERAKGNILERFSAQQFPDLHSELNLSSLELGDSALYFCASSASGTSDYEQHFGPGTRLTVT.

The chain combines TRBV9 with TRBJ2-1; the D gene is possibly TRBD1 (6 bases). The CDR3 loop spans 14 amino acids. V was clipped by 4 bases and J by 8 bases, with 16 bases between them. The germline V gene has CDR1 SGDLS and CDR2 YYNGEE. Here the CDR3 reads CASSNVERGYEQFF. CDR3 sequence (DNA): TGTGCCAGCAGCAACGTTGAAAGGGGGTATGAGCAGTTCTTC.

A word on this clonotype: A read error may be the cause here, since a much bigger clone is one base away. The genes are TRBV9 and TRBJ2-3; 7 nucleotides align to TRBD1. Per the germline V gene, CDR1 is SGDLS and CDR2 is YYNGEE. The CDR3 spans 15 residues. The CDR3 is CASSGVTGGTDTPYF. In DNA, the CDR3 is TGTGCCAGCAGCGGCGTCACAGGTGGGACAGATACGCCGTATTTT.

On this clonotype: Just one base apart from a much larger clone, this may be a read error. Likely a read error: the CDR3 ends without its conserved phenylalanine or tryptophan. CDR3 region: CASSARDKGRETQYS. CDR3 DNA sequence: TGCGCCAGCAGCGCCAGAGACAAGGGCAGAGAGACCCAGTACTCC. The chain recombines TRBV5-1 with TRBJ2-5; D is undetermined. CDR3 length equals 15 residues. From germline, CDR1 is SGHRS and CDR2 YFSETQ. Deletions cut 4 bases from V and 4 bases from J, with 17 bases between.

This clonotype has a single count. The junction departs from the called germline gene at one end, perhaps through a read error. The chain has TRBV3-1 and TRBJ2-7, with 9 bases lining up with TRBD2. This CDR3 contains 15 residues. The germline V gene has CDR1 LGHDT and CDR2 YNNKEL (reference sequence). The CDR3: CDSSSGLATTYEQYF. In DNA form, the CDR3 reads TGTGACAGCAGCTCAGGACTAGCGACAACCTACGAGCAGTACTTC.

The chain links TRBV29-1 to TRBJ2-1; 9 positions match TRBD2. Germline loops: CDR1 SQVTM, CDR2 ANQGSEA. The CDR3 runs to 17 residues. The trim removed 1 base at V and 6 bases at J, leaving 13 bases unmatched. This CDR3 is CSVEGLAGQGRSNEQFF. CDR3 in DNA: TGCAGCGTTGAAGGTCTAGCGGGGCAGGGCAGAAGCAATGAGCAGTTCTTC.

This clonotype was seen more than once but under ten times. The chain is built from TRBV27 and TRBJ1-6; D perhaps matches TRBD1 (5 bases). This CDR3 has 14 residues. Per germline, CDR1 MNHEY and CDR2 SMNVEV (reference sequence). V was clipped by 6 bases and J by 6 bases, with 12 bases between them. Written as DNA, the CDR3 is TGTGCCAGCAGCGGAAACAGGAGTAATTCACCCCTCCACTTT. This gives the protein CASSGNRSNSPLHF.

This clonotype was seen at least ten times. The gene calls are TRBV20-1 and TRBJ2-7; D is perhaps TRBD1 or TRBD2 (5 bases each). Trimming removed 0 bases from V and 5 bases from J, with 20 bases in between. Germline V gene data show CDR1 as DFQATT and CDR2 as SNEGSKA (reference sequence). This CDR3 contains 16 residues. CDR3: CSARDPRGNQRNEQYF. For the CDR3, the DNA is TGCAGTGCTAGAGACCCCCGGGGCAACCAGAGGAACGAGCAGTACTTC.

This clonotype was counted a few times. A much larger clone is a single base away; this may be a read error. The chain links TRBV5-4 to TRBJ2-7, with TRBD1 matching over 8 bases. CDR1 and CDR2 from the germline V gene are SGHNT and YYREEE (reference sequence). The CDR3 consists of 13 residues. J gave up 5 bases and V 5 bases, and 6 bases lay outside the gene matches. The CDR3 coding sequence is TGTGCCAGCAGTTTCTGGGACAGGCACGAGCAGTACTTC. Its translation: CASSFWDRHEQYF.

This clonotype was seen a few times. V usage is TRBV28 and J usage is TRBJ2-7; TRBD2 aligns across 7 bases. J lost 5 bases, V lost 7 bases, and 11 bases had no gene match. Germline lookup yields CDR1 MDHEN and CDR2 SYDVKM. This CDR3 is 14 amino acids long. CDR3 DNA: TGTGCCAGCAACCTATGGGCAGGGAGGGACGAGCAGTACTTC. It translates to CASNLWAGRDEQYF.

This clonotype came up many times. The chain uses TRBV7-6 and TRBJ2-5, with 9 positions matching TRBD1. The CDR3 runs 16 residues. J gave up 5 bases and V 2 bases, and 9 bases lay outside the gene matches. Germline CDR1 and CDR2: SGHVS and FNYEAQ. The CDR3 sequence is CASSLRTGGAWETQYF. The CDR3, as DNA: TGTGCCAGCAGCTTACGCACAGGGGGCGCCTGGGAGACCCAGTACTTC.

This clonotype appeared a few times. The rearrangement links TRBV5-8 to TRBJ2-7, with no clear D. CDR3 length equals 14 residues. Germline loops: CDR1 SGHTS, CDR2 YDEGEE. V gave up 3 bases and J gave up 5 bases, with 15 bases separating them. The CDR3 sequence is CASSSVPPSNEQYF. In DNA form, the CDR3 reads TGTGCCAGCAGCTCCGTCCCCCCCTCGAACGAGCAGTACTTC.

This clonotype has a handful of counts. This may arise from a read error, as a much more abundant clone is one base away. V gene TRBV7-9 combines with J gene TRBJ2-1, with D possibly being TRBD1 or TRBD2 (6 bases each). Germline CDR1 reads SEHNR; CDR2 reads FQNEAQ (reference sequence). V was trimmed by 11 bases and J by 9 bases, leaving 23 bases between them. The CDR3 has 14 amino acids. The CDR3 nucleotides are TGTGCCCACAGGGAATTCGGCGGGACGAGTGAGCAGTTCTTC. This codes for CAHREFGGTSEQFF.

The gene calls are TRBV2 and TRBJ2-3, with 10 bases matching TRBD2. CDR1 SNHLY and CDR2 FYNNEI come from the germline V gene. V dropped 6 bases and J dropped 1; count of bases not matched to a gene: 4. The CDR3 runs 15 residues. CDR3 loop: CASRSLAGGTDTQYF. The CDR3 DNA sequence: TGTGCCAGCAGGTCTCTAGCGGGAGGCACAGATACGCAGTATTTT.

The chain recombines TRBV30 with TRBJ1-4, with D possibly being TRBD1 (5 bases). CDR3 size: 14 residues. Germline CDR1 GTSNPN, CDR2 SVGIG (reference sequence). Trimming cost V 4 bases and J 5 bases, with 14 bases left between them. In DNA, the CDR3 is TGTGCCTGGACACAGGACCCCCAAAATGAAAAACTGTTTTTT. It specifies CAWTQDPQNEKLFF.

This clonotype was counted at least ten times. The genes are TRBV19 and TRBJ2-1, with TRBD1 matching 7 bases. The CDR3 spans 13 residues. J gave up 9 bases and V 2 bases, and 4 bases lay outside the gene matches. CDR1 and CDR2 (germline): LNHDA, SQIVND (reference sequence). CDR3 amino acids: CASSISQGVEQFF. Here the CDR3 DNA reads TGTGCCAGTAGTATATCCCAGGGGGTTGAGCAGTTCTTC.